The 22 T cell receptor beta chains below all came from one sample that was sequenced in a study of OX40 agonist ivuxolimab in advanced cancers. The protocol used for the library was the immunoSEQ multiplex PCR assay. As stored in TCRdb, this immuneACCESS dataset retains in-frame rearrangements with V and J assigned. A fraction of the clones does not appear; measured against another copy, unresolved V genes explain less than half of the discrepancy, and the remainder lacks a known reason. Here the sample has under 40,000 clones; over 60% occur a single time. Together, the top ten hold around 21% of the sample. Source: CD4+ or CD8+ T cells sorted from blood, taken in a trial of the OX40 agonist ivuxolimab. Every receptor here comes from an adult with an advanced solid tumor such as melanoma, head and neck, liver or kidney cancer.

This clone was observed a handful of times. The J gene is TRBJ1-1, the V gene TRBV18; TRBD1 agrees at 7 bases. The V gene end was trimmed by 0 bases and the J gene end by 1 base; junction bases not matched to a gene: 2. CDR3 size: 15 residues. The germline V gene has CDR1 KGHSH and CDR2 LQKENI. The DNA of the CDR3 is TGTGCCAGCTCACCACCATGGACAGGGAACACTGAAGCTTTCTTT. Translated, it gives CASSPPWTGNTEAFF.

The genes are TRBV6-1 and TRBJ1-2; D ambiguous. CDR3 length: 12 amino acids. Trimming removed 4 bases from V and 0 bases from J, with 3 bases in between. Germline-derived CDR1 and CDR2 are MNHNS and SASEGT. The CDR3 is CASSGSNYGYTF. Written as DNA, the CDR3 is TGTGCCAGCAGTGGGTCTAACTATGGCTACACCTTC.

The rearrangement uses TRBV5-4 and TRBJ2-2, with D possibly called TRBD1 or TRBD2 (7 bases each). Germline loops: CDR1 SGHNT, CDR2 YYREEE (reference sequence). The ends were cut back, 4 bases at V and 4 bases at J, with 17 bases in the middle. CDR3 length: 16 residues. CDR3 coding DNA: TGTGCCAGCAGCCAACGGACTAGGGGGCTCACCGGGGAGCTGTTTTTT. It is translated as CASSQRTRGLTGELFF.

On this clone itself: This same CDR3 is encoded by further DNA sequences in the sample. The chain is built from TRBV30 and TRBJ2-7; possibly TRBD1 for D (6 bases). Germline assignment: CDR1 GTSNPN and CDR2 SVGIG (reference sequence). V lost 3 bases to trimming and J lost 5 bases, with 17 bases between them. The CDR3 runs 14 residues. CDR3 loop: CAWSSDRGAHEQYV. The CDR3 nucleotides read TGTGCCTGGAGCTCGGACAGAGGGGCCCACGAGCAGTACGTC.

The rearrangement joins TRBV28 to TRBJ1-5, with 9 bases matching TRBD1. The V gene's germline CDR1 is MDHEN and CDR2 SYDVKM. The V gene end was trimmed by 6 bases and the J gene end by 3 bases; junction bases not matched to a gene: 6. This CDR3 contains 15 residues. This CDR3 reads CASREQGALNQPQHF. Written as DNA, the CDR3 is TGTGCCAGCAGGGAACAGGGGGCCCTCAATCAGCCCCAGCATTTT.

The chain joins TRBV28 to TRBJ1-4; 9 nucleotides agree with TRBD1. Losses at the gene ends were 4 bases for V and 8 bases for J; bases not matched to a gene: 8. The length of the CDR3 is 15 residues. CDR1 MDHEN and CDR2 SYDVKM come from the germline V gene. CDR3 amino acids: CASSSPGQGDEKLFF. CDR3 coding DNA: TGTGCCAGCAGTTCCCCGGGACAGGGTGACGAAAAACTGTTTTTT.

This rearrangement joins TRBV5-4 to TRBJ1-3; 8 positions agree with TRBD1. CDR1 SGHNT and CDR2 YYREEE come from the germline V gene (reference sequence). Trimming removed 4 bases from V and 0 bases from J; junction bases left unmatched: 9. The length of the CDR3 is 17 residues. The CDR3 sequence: CASSGATGAYSGNTIYF. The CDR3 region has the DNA TGTGCCAGCAGCGGAGCGACAGGGGCTTACTCTGGAAACACCATATATTTT.

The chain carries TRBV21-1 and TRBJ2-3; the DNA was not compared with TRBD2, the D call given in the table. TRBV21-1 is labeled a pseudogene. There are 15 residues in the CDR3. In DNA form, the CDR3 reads TGTGCCAGCAGCAGCGGGGGCTCTAGCACAGATACGCAGTATTTT. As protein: CASSSGGSSTDTQYF.

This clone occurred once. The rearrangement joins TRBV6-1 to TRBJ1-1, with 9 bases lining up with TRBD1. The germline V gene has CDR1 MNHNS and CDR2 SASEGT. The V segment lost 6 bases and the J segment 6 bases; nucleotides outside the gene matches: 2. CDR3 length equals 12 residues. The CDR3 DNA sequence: TGTGCCAGCAGCTGGGACAGGGCTGAAGCTTTCTTT. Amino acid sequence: CASSWDRAEAFF.

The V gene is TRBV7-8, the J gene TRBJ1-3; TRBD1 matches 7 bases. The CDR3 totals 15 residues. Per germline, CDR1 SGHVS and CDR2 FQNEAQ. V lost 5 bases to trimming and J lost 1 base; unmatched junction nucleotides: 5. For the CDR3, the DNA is TGTGCCAGCAGCCCCTCGACAGGGTCTGGAAACACCATATATTTT. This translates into CASSPSTGSGNTIYF. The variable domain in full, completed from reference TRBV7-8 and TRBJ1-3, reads GAGVSQSPRYKVAKRGQDVALRCDPISGHVSLFWYQQALGQGPEFLTYFQNEAQLDKSGLPSDRFFAERPEGSVSTLKIQRTQQEDSAVYLCASSPSTGSGNTIYFGEGSWLTVV.

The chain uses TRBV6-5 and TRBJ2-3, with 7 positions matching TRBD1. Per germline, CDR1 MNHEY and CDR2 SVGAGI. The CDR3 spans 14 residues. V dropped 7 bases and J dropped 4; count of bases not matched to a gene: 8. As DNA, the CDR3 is TGTGCCAGCACCTCGACAGGGTCCGCAGATACGCAGTATTTT. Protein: CASTSTGSADTQYF.

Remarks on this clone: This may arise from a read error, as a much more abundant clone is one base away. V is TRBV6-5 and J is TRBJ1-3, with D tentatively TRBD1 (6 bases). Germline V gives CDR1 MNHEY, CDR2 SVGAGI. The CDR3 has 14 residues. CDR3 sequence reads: CVSRGRSSGNTIYF. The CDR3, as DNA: TGTGTCAGCAGGGGCAGAAGTTCTGGAAACACCATATATTTT.

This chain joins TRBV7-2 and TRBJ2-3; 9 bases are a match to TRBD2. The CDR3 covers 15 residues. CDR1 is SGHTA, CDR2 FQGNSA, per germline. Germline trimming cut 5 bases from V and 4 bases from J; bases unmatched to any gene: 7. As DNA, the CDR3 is TGTGCCAGCAGCCCCAGCGGGGGGAGGGCAGATACGCAGTATTTT. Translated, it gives CASSPSGGRADTQYF.

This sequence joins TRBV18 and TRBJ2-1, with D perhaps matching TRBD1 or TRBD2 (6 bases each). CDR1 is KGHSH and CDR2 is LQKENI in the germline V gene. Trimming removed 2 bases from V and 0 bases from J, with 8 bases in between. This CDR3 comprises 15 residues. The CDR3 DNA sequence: TGTGCCAGCTCACCAGGAGGGGGCTCCTACAATGAGCAGTTCTTC. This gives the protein CASSPGGGSYNEQFF.

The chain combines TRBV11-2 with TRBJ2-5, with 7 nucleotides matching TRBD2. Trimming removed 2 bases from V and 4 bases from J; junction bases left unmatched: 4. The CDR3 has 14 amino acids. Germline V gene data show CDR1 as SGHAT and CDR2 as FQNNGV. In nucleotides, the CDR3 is TGTGCCAGCAGCTTAACGGGGGGAGTAGAGACCCAGTACTTC. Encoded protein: CASSLTGGVETQYF.

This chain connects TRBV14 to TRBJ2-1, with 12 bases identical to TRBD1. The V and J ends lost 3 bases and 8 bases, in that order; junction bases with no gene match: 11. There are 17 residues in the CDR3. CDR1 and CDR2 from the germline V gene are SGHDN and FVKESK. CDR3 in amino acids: CASSQGQGASLRHEQFF. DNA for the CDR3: TGTGCCAGCAGCCAGGGACAGGGGGCTTCGTTGAGGCATGAGCAGTTCTTC.

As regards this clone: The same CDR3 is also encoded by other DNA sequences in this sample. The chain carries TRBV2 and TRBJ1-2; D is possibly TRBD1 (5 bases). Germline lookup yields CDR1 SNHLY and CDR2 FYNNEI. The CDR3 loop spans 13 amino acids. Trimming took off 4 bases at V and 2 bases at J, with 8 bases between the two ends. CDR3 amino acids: CASSGQLNYGYTF. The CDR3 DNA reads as TGTGCCAGCAGTGGACAGTTAAACTATGGCTACACCTTC.

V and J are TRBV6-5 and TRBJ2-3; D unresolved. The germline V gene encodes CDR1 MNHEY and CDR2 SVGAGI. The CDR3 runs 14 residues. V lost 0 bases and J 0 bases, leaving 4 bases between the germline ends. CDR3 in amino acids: CASSYSHSTDTQYF. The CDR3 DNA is TGTGCCAGCAGTTACTCCCATAGCACAGATACGCAGTATTTT.

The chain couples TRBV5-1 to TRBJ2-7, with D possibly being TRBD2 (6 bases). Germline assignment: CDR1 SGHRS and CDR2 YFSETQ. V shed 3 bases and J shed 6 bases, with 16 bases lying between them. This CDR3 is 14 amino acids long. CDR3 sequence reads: CASSSWRGSGEQYF. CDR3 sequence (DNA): TGCGCCAGCAGCTCCTGGAGGGGCAGCGGCGAGCAGTACTTC.

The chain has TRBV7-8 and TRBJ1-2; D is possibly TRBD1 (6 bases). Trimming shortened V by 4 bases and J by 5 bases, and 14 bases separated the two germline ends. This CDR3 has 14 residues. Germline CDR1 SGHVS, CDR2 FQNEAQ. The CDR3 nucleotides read TGTGCCAGCAGCTCCGGCGGGGGCGCTTATGGCTACACCTTC. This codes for CASSSGGGAYGYTF.

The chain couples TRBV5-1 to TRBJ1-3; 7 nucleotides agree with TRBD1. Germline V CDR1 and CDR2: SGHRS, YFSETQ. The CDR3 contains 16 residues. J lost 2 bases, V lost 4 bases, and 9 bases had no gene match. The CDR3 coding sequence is TGCGCCAGCAGCGCAGAGGGACAGAAAACTGGAAACACCATATATTTT. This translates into CASSAEGQKTGNTIYF.

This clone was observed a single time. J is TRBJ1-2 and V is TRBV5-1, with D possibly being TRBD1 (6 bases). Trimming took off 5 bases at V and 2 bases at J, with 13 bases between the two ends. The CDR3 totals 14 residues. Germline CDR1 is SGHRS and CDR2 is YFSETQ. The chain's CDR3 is CASSYKGENYGYTF. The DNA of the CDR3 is TGCGCCAGCAGTTACAAGGGGGAAAACTATGGCTACACCTTC.